The TCR beta chain under discussion was sequenced for a study of cytomegalovirus exposure and HLA in healthy donors. This PCR relied on a set of 60 Vbeta primers and 13 Jbeta primers. Profiling relied on immunoSEQ multiplex PCR, and the TCRdb table lists in-frame clones only, not all of them. The sample comprises about 170,000 clones, around 82% of which are singletons, and about 0.39% rests with the top ten. Study-level findings and limits: Specific recognition of CMV antigens was confirmed in vitro for three chains (all CMV-associated). By HLA locus, TCR association rates varied in a later analysis, with DRB1 showing the most and HLA-C the fewest. What TCR beta sequences reportedly achieved was accurate prediction of HLA-A and HLA-B alleles in most subjects.

Regarding this clone: The antigen is unknown.

Sequences were obtained from PBMCs. This receptor was obtained from a boy between 2 and 10 years old in good health and CMV-seronegative.

CDR3 amino acids: CASSQDGTGALKTYEQYF. The CDR3 DNA is TGCGCCAGCAGCCAAGACGGGACAGGGGCCTTAAAAACCTACGAGCAGTACTTC. The rearrangement joins TRBV4-1 to TRBJ2-7; 10 bases fit TRBD1. CDR1 MGHRA and CDR2 YSYEKL come from the germline V gene. The ends lost 0 bases at V and 2 bases at J; junction bases unmatched: 10. The CDR3 consists of 18 residues.